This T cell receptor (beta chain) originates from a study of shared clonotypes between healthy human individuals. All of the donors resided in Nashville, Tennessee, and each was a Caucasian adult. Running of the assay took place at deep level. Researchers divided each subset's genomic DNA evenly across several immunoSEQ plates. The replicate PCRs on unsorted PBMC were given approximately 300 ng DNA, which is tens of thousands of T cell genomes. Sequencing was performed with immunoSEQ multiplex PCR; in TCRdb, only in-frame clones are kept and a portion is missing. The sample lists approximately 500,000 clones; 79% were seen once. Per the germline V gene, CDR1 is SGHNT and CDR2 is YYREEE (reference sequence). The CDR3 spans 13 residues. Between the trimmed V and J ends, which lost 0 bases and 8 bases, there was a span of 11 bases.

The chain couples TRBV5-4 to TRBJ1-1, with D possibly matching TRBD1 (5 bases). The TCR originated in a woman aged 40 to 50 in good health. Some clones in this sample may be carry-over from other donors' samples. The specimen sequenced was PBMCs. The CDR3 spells CASSLAGADEAFF. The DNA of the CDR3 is TGTGCCAGCAGCTTGGCCGGGGCCGACGAAGCTTTCTTT.